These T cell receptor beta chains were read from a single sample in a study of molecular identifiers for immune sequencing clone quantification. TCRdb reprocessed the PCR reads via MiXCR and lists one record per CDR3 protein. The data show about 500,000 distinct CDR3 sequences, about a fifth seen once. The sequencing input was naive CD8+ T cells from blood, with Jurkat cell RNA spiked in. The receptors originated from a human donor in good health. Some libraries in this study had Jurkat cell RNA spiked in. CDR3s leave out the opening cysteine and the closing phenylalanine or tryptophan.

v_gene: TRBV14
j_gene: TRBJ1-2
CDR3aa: ASSQYTRFYGYT

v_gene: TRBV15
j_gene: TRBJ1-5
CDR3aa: ATSRERGYQPQH

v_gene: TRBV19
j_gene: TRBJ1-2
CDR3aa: ASSIRQGTATNYGYT

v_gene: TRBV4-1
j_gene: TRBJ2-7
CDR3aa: ASSQDPGNSYEQY

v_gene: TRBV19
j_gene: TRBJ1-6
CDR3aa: ASSIGSTGGGSPLH

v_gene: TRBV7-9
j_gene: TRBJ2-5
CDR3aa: AGSRYQETQY

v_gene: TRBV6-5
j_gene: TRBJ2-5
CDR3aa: ASSRLGETQY

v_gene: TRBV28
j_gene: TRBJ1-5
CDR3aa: ASSSLTASNQPQH

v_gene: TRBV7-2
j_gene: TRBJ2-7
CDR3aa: ASSKEGTSGRATYEQY

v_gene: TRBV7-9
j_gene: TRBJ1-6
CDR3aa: ASSWDRGLH

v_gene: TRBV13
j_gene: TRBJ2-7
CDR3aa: ASSPGSGGGAYEQY

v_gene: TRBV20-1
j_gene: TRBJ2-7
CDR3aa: SARDWASGYEQY

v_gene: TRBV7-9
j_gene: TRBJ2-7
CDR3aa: ASSGLGQGASYEQY

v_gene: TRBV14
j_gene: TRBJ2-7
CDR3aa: ASSQVLYEQY

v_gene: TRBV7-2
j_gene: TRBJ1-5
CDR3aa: ASSSNPGAYSNQPQH

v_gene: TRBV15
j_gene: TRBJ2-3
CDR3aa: ATSREYSTDTQY

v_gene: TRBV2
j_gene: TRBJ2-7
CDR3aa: AGHRDKTYEQY

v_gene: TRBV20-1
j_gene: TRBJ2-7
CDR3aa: SARDDYSYEQY

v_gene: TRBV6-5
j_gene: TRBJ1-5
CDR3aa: ASRVQGDGSQPQH

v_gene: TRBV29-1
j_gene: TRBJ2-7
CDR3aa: SVELGLAGTYEQY

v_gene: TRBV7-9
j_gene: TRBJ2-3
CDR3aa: ASSPSHGMASTDTQY

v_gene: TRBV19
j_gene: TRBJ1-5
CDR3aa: ATCWKTGGVQPQH

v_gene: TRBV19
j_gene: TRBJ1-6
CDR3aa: ASSPNFGTVNSPLH

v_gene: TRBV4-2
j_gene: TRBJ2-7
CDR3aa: ASSQDVGESYEQY

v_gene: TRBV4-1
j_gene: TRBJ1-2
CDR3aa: ASSQDLGLQGWDYT

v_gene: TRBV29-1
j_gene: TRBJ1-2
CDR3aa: SVGGTANHGYT

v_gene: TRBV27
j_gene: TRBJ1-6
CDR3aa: ASSPSRGWDSPLH

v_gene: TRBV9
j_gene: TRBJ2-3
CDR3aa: ASSSPGTSGRLLTDTQY

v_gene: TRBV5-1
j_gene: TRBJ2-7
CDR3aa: ASSALDTAYEQY

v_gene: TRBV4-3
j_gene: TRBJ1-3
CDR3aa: ASSQDFPGAGNTIY

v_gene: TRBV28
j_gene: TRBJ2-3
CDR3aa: ASTAAEGIMSTDTQY

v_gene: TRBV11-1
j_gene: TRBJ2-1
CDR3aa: ASSLAWIEQF

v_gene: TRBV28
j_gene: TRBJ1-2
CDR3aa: ASTSRQGGLYYGYT

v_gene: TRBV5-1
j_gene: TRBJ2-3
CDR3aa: ASSLDLDTQY

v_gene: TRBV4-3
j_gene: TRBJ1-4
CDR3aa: ASSQDSSYQNEKLF

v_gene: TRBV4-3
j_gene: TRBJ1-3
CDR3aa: ASSQGTGSGNTIY

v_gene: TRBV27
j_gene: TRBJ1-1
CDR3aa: ASSLTFREVTEAF

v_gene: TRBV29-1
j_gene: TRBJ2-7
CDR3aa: SVQGTGGGIVYEQY

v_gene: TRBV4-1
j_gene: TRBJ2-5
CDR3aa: ASSPKSGVQETQY

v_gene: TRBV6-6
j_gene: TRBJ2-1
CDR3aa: ASRPSPGTGAFSSYNEQF